The 17 T cell receptor beta chains below come from one sample, sequenced in a study of T-cell memory formation after mild COVID-19. Using its own MiXCR run on the 5' RACE reads, TCRdb lists one record per CDR3 protein. The data show about 27,000 distinct CDR3 sequences, just under 7.5% seen once. The source material was PBMCs or a T cell subset sorted from them (not recorded which). These receptors came from an adult woman who had mild COVID-19 (a few samples of this study predate the infection). Cell type and time point are not known.

This clonotype was seen many times. The chain is built from TRBV7-2 and TRBJ2-7, with TRBD2 matching 9 bases. This CDR3 is built from 15 residues. The ends lost 2 bases at V and 9 bases at J; junction bases unmatched: 11. Germline CDR1 SGHTA, CDR2 FQGNSA. CDR3 sequence: CASSLLRTSAFGQYF. The CDR3 DNA reads as TGTGCCAGCAGCTTACTTAGGACTAGCGCATTCGGGCAGTACTTC.

This clonotype has at least ten counts. This chain uses TRBV6-5 with TRBJ2-7; 12 nucleotides agree with TRBD2. Looked up from germline, CDR1 is MNHEY and CDR2 is SVGAGI. This CDR3 has 18 residues. Germline trimming cut 0 bases from V and 2 bases from J; bases unmatched to any gene: 8. The CDR3 sequence: CASSYSAASGGVPYEQYF. The DNA for the CDR3 is TGTGCCAGCAGTTACTCAGCGGCTAGCGGGGGGGTTCCCTACGAGCAGTACTTC.

In this sample, this clonotype turned up many times. The gene calls are TRBV25-1 and TRBJ1-2; D unresolved. V lost 4 bases and J lost 4, with 13 bases in between. This CDR3 has 14 residues. The germline CDR1 and CDR2 sequences are MGHDK and SYGVNS. The CDR3 is CASSGQVQTYGYTF. The CDR3 DNA reads TGTGCCAGCAGTGGCCAGGTACAGACCTATGGCTACACCTTC.

This clonotype was seen at least ten times. CDR3 sequence: CASRVGFSGANVLTF. For the CDR3, the DNA is TGTGCCAGTCGTGTTGGGTTCTCTGGGGCCAACGTCCTGACTTTC. The J gene is TRBJ2-6, the V gene TRBV19; D gene ambiguous. Germline values: CDR1 LNHDA, CDR2 SQIVND (reference sequence). The CDR3 sequence is 15 residues long. Trimming pared 8 bases from V and 0 bases from J, leaving 11 bases between.

This clonotype has at least ten counts. The chain employs TRBV12-3 or TRBV12-4 and TRBJ1-1; TRBD1 might be the D (6 bases). The CDR3 is made up of 17 amino acids. V lost 5 bases and J lost 4, with 23 bases in between. As DNA, the CDR3 is TGTGCCAGCAGTCTCTCACTTAGTCGGGGGGCGGGCACTGAAGCTTTCTTT. This codes for CASSLSLSRGAGTEAFF.

As for this clonotype: A much larger clone lies a single base off, so this may be a read error. The J gene is TRBJ2-2, the V gene TRBV24-1; 9 positions match TRBD1. The CDR3 is made up of 16 amino acids. The germline gives CDR1 KGHDR, CDR2 SFDVKD. CDR3 DNA: TGTGACACCAGTGAGTGGACAGGGGCGAACACCGGGGAGCTGTTTTTT. It encodes CDTSEWTGANTGELFF.

This clonotype has at least ten counts. The chain carries TRBV7-2 and TRBJ2-1; D ambiguous. Germline assignment: CDR1 SGHTA and CDR2 FQGNSA. Trimming removed 1 base at V and 2 bases at J, with 9 bases between. The CDR3 loop spans 15 amino acids. CDR3 coding DNA: TGTGCCAGCAGCTTAGGCAGCGAGCCCTACAATGAGCAGTTCTTC. This sequence encodes CASSLGSEPYNEQFF. The variable domain in full, with the rest retrieved from reference TRBV7-2 and TRBJ2-1, is GAGVSQSPSNKVTEKGKDVELRCDPISGHTALYWYRQSLGQGLEFLIYFQGNSAPDKSGLPSDRFSAERTGGSVSTLTIQRTQQEDSAVYLCASSLGSEPYNEQFFGPGTRLTVL.

This chain links TRBV21-1 with TRBJ2-7; the tabulated D call, TRBD1, remains unverified against the DNA. TRBV21-1 is labeled a pseudogene. The CDR3 is 15 amino acids. The CDR3 DNA reads TGTGCCAGCAGCAACCTTTCTGACAGACTCTACGAGCAGTACTTC. Protein product: CASSNLSDRLYEQYF.

This clonotype was counted many times. The chain joins TRBV20-1 to TRBJ1-3; D remains ambiguous. CDR1 is DFQATT, CDR2 SNEGSKA, per germline (reference sequence). V was pared by 0 bases and J by 0 bases, with 6 bases between. The CDR3 contains 14 residues. CDR3 nucleotide sequence: TGCAGTGCTAGAGATTCCGGCTCTGGAAACACCATATATTTT. Its protein product is CSARDSGSGNTIYF.

This clonotype has ten or more counts. The chain combines TRBV3-1 with TRBJ2-1; 7 nucleotides agree with TRBD1. This CDR3 region has 15 residues. The germline gives CDR1 LGHDT, CDR2 YNNKEL (reference sequence). Trimming removed 4 bases from V and 0 bases from J; junction bases left unmatched: 3. Here the CDR3 DNA reads TGTGCCAGCAGCCTGAGGGGGCTCTCCTACAATGAGCAGTTCTTC. It codes for CASSLRGLSYNEQFF.

This clonotype was found many times. The chain carries TRBV6-2 or TRBV6-3 and TRBJ2-7; 8 bases line up with TRBD1. The V segment lost 5 bases and the J segment 5 bases; nucleotides outside the gene matches: 8. From germline, CDR1 is MNHEY and CDR2 SVGEGT. The CDR3 sequence is 14 residues long. CDR3 in amino acids: CASSHRTGLNEQYF. For the CDR3, the DNA is TGTGCCAGCAGTCACCGGACAGGGTTGAACGAGCAGTACTTC.

This clonotype has ten or more counts. This chain uses TRBV20-1 with TRBJ1-3; D might be TRBD1 (5 bases). CDR3 length equals 14 residues. Per germline, CDR1 DFQATT and CDR2 SNEGSKA (reference sequence). V dropped 0 bases and J dropped 4 bases, with 10 bases sitting between them. Here the CDR3 DNA reads TGCAGTGCTAGAGAGGCAGGGAGAGGAAACACCATATATTTT. This encodes CSAREAGRGNTIYF.

This clonotype is termed medium-sized. The chain has TRBV20-1 and TRBJ1-5; 8 nucleotides match TRBD1. The CDR3 sequence is 15 residues long. Germline V gene lookup returns CDR1 DFQATT and CDR2 SNEGSKA (reference sequence). V trimming: 0 bases; J trimming: 7 bases; junction bases outside the gene matches: 8. CDR3 nucleotide sequence: TGCAGTGCTAGAGAAACAGGGGGTGTCGGCCAGCCCCAGCATTTT. The encoded protein is CSARETGGVGQPQHF.

Ten or more counts support this clonotype. The rearrangement uses TRBV9 and TRBJ2-1; 10 positions match TRBD1. Germline V gene data show CDR1 as SGDLS and CDR2 as YYNGEE. The CDR3 loop spans 14 amino acids. J was trimmed by 7 bases and V by 4 bases; bases with no gene match: 5. Here the CDR3 DNA reads TGTGCCAGCAGCATGAGACAGGGGGCGAATGAGCAGTTCTTC. Translated, it gives CASSMRQGANEQFF.

This clonotype was counted at least ten times. This chain uses TRBV14 with TRBJ1-1; 8 nucleotides agree with TRBD1. CDR3 length: 12 amino acids. Germline V gives CDR1 SGHDN, CDR2 FVKESK. The CDR3 DNA follows: TGTGCGACAGGGGTGAGTTTCACTGAAGCTTTCTTT. It codes for CATGVSFTEAFF.

This clonotype was seen at least ten times. CDR3 bases: TGTGCCAGCAGCTTGCCGGGAGGGCAGCAGTACTTC. Translating it yields CASSLPGGQQYF. The chain carries TRBV7-9 and TRBJ2-7, with 8 bases matching TRBD2. After removal of 3 bases from V and 8 bases from J, the junction contained 3 bases not matched to a gene. CDR1 is SEHNR and CDR2 is FQNEAQ in the germline V gene (reference sequence). This CDR3 is 12 amino acids long.

This clonotype was detected many times. The chain recombines TRBV19 with TRBJ2-1; the D is unclear. This CDR3 region has 13 residues. V was shortened by 3 bases and J by 2 bases, with 5 bases between the two germline ends. CDR1 LNHDA and CDR2 SQIVND come from the germline V gene (reference sequence). The CDR3 is CASSIPPYNEQFF. The DNA of the CDR3 is TGTGCCAGTAGTATCCCACCCTACAATGAGCAGTTCTTC.